The next 30 T cell receptor beta chains were all read from a single sample in a study of OX40 agonist ivuxolimab in advanced cancers. Clones were read by immunoSEQ multiplex PCR, and TCRdb kept only the in-frame ones, dropping some. Found here are approximately 25,000 clones, 80% to 90% of them singletons; the top ten hold 42%. The sample here was CD4+ or CD8+ T cells sorted from blood, taken in a trial of the OX40 agonist ivuxolimab. Source of these receptors: an adult with an advanced solid tumor such as melanoma, head and neck, liver or kidney cancer.

The rearrangement uses TRBV7-6 and TRBJ2-7, with a tentative D call TRBD1 (6 bases). Trimming took off 5 bases at V and 2 bases at J, with 10 bases between the two ends. The germline V gene encodes CDR1 SGHVS and CDR2 FNYEAQ. CDR3 size: 13 residues. For the CDR3, the DNA is TGTGCCAGCAGCCACCGGGACACCTACGAGCAGTACTTC. Translated, it gives CASSHRDTYEQYF.

As regards this clone: One end of the junction varies from germline; a read error may be responsible. This chain connects TRBV4-1 to TRBJ2-3; the match to TRBD2 covers 7 bases. Germline V gives CDR1 MGHRA, CDR2 YSYEKL. The CDR3 loop spans 17 amino acids. The CDR3 spells CASSHPKAGFSTGTQYF. CDR3 nucleotide sequence: TGCGCCAGCAGCCATCCCAAAGCGGGATTTAGCACAGGTACGCAGTATTTT.

The chain joins TRBV5-1 to TRBJ2-5; D not resolved. Germline assignment: CDR1 SGHRS and CDR2 YFSETQ. The CDR3 is made up of 13 amino acids. Deletions cut 0 bases from V and 5 bases from J, with 8 bases between. CDR3: CASSLDIWETQYF. Here the CDR3 DNA reads TGCGCCAGCAGCTTGGATATCTGGGAGACCCAGTACTTC. Looking up the rest from reference TRBV5-1 and TRBJ2-5 gives the full variable domain: KAGVTQTPRYLIKTRGQQVTLSCSPISGHRSVSWYQQTPGQGLQFLFEYFSETQRNKGNFPGRFSGRQFSNSRSEMNVSTLELGDSALYLCASSLDIWETQYFGPGTRLLVL.

The DNA of the CDR3 is TGTGCCAGCAGCGAGGGGACAGGGGTCTTCTATGGCTACACCTTC. Its translation: CASSEGTGVFYGYTF. This chain links TRBV6-1 with TRBJ1-2; 10 bases map to TRBD1. V was pared by 6 bases and J by 4 bases, with 8 bases of the junction left unmatched. The CDR3 totals 15 residues. CDR1 is MNHNS, CDR2 SASEGT, per germline.

The chain has TRBV6-1 and TRBJ1-4; D remains ambiguous. The V end was cut by 6 bases, the J end by 5 bases, with 10 bases between. The V gene's germline CDR1 is MNHNS and CDR2 SASEGT. This CDR3 contains 13 residues. The CDR3 bases are TGTGCCAGCAGCCCCCGGCCAAATGAAAAACTGTTTTTT. Amino acids: CASSPRPNEKLFF.

The CDR3, as DNA: TGTGCCAGCAGTCCCCGGGCGGCGGGGTACGAGCAGTACTTC. Amino acid sequence: CASSPRAAGYEQYF. V gene TRBV27 combines with J gene TRBJ2-7; tentatively, D is TRBD2 (6 bases). The V and J ends lost 5 bases and 4 bases respectively, with 15 bases between them. The CDR3 has 14 amino acids. Germline V gene sequence: CDR1 MNHEY, CDR2 SMNVEV (reference sequence).

CDR3 amino acids: CASSLEAGGPIDEQFF. For the CDR3, the DNA is TGTGCCAGCAGCTTGGAGGCGGGAGGGCCGATAGATGAGCAGTTCTTC. The chain couples TRBV5-4 to TRBJ2-1; 9 nucleotides agree with TRBD2. This CDR3 has 16 amino acids. Germline V CDR1 and CDR2: SGHNT, YYREEE (reference sequence). V gave up 0 bases and J gave up 8 bases; unmatched junction bases: 9.

The gene calls are TRBV6-4 and TRBJ1-4; D possibly corresponds to TRBD1 (5 bases). The V end lost 5 bases, the J end lost 3 bases, and 13 bases lay between the germline ends. CDR1 and CDR2 (germline): MRHNA, SNTAGT. The CDR3 covers 15 residues. The CDR3 protein is CASSRGESANEKLFF. The DNA of the CDR3 is TGTGCCAGCAGTAGAGGGGAGTCTGCTAATGAAAAACTGTTTTTT.

This clone has a handful of counts. The genes are TRBV5-4 and TRBJ1-1; tentatively, D is TRBD1 (5 bases). CDR3 size: 14 residues. V was trimmed by 0 bases and J by 2 bases, leaving 8 bases between them. Looked up from germline, CDR1 is SGHNT and CDR2 is YYREEE (reference sequence). The CDR3 sequence is CASSLVGGNTEAFF. Written as DNA, the CDR3 is TGTGCCAGCAGCTTGGTGGGGGGAAACACTGAAGCTTTCTTT.

This clone came up once. The V call is TRBV7-9, the J call TRBJ2-1; no definite D call. In germline, CDR1 is SEHNR, CDR2 FQNEAQ (reference sequence). The CDR3 totals 11 residues. V lost 5 bases to trimming and J lost 8 bases, with 7 bases between them. This CDR3 reads CASSQAYEQFF. CDR3 sequence (DNA): TGTGCCAGCAGCCAGGCCTATGAGCAGTTCTTC.

The chain employs TRBV4-1 and TRBJ2-5; TRBD1 agrees at 7 bases. The assigned J gene may be wrong: the sequence end matches TRBJ2-7 better. Germline loops: CDR1 MGHRA, CDR2 YSYEKL. CDR3 length equals 14 residues. CDR3 sequence (DNA): TGCGCCAGCAGCCCACAGGGGTACTCCTACGAGCAGTACTTC. It is translated as CASSPQGYSYEQYF.

The gene calls are TRBV28 and TRBJ2-7, with 7 bases lining up with TRBD1. The CDR3 contains 14 residues. Germline V gene sequence: CDR1 MDHEN, CDR2 SYDVKM. The trim removed 4 bases at V and 2 bases at J, leaving 5 bases unmatched. This CDR3 reads CASSSRDSAYEQYF. For the CDR3, the DNA is TGTGCCAGCAGTTCCCGGGACAGCGCCTACGAGCAGTACTTC. Filled out from reference TRBV28 and TRBJ2-7, the complete variable domain reads DVKVTQSSRYLVKRTGEKVFLECVQDMDHENMFWYRQDPGLGLRLIYFSYDVKMKEKGDIPEGYSVSREKKERFSLILESASTNQTSMYLCASSSRDSAYEQYFGPGTRLTVT.

The gene calls are TRBV28 and TRBJ2-7; D is possibly TRBD1 or TRBD2 (5 bases each). V lost 4 bases and J lost 0, with 16 bases in between. The CDR3 loop spans 16 amino acids. Germline CDR1 and CDR2: MDHEN and SYDVKM. Written as DNA, the CDR3 is TGTGCCAGCAGTTCAATATCCGGGACGAACTCCTACGAGCAGTACTTC. It translates to CASSSISGTNSYEQYF.

This sequence joins TRBV28 and TRBJ2-7, with D possibly called TRBD1 or TRBD2 (5 bases each). The V gene's germline CDR1 is MDHEN and CDR2 SYDVKM. Between the trimmed V and J ends, which lost 3 bases and 2 bases, there was a span of 14 bases. CDR3 length: 15 residues. CDR3 protein: CASSFGAEGPYEQYF. In DNA, the CDR3 is TGTGCCAGCAGTTTCGGGGCGGAAGGGCCCTACGAGCAGTACTTC.

The chain is built from TRBV19 and TRBJ2-7; TRBD1 is a possible D gene (6 bases). The length of the CDR3 is 13 residues. V lost 5 bases and J 2 bases, leaving 10 bases between the germline ends. CDR1 is LNHDA and CDR2 is SQIVND in the germline V gene (reference sequence). The CDR3 region is CASSHRVTYEQYF. The CDR3 nucleotides are TGTGCCAGTAGTCACAGGGTGACCTACGAGCAGTACTTC.

V is TRBV27 and J is TRBJ1-1; D ambiguous. V shed 6 bases and J shed 8 bases, with 16 bases lying between them. The germline gives CDR1 MNHEY, CDR2 SMNVEV (reference sequence). The CDR3 has 13 residues. DNA for the CDR3: TGTGCCAGCAGGGGCACAGCTGGGAGCGAAGCTTTCTTT. Its protein is CASRGTAGSEAFF.

This rearrangement joins TRBV15 to TRBJ2-7, with 7 nucleotides matching TRBD2. The CDR3 runs 16 residues. V was clipped by 3 bases and J by 0 bases; unmatched bases: 8. Per the germline V gene, CDR1 is LNHNV and CDR2 is YYDKDF (reference sequence). The CDR3: CATSSPRSGDSYEQYF. Here the CDR3 DNA reads TGTGCCACCAGCAGCCCCAGGAGCGGGGACTCCTACGAGCAGTACTTC.

This sequence joins TRBV7-7 and TRBJ2-5, with D perhaps TRBD1 (5 bases). CDR3 length equals 17 residues. Trimming took 4 bases from V and 5 from J, leaving 23 bases between them. Germline V CDR1 and CDR2: SSHAT, FNYEAQ (reference sequence). The CDR3 coding sequence is TGTGCCAGCAGCTCTCACGAATCGGACACCTCCCGGGAGACCCAGTACTTC. Translating it yields CASSSHESDTSRETQYF. Using reference TRBV7-7 and TRBJ2-5 for the parts outside the CDR3, the full variable domain is GAGVSQSPRYKVTKRGQDVTLRCDPISSHATLYWYQQALGQGPEFLTYFNYEAQPDKSGLPSDRFSAERPEGSISTLTIQRTEQRDSAMYRCASSSHESDTSRETQYFGPGTRLLVL.

Comments on this clone: The junction departs from the called germline gene at one end, perhaps through a read error. This chain uses TRBV7-9 with TRBJ2-6; 14 bases fit TRBD2. CDR3 length: 19 amino acids. Germline CDR1 SEHNR, CDR2 FQNEAQ (reference sequence). This CDR3 is CASSLMGLAGAGGASVLTF. The CDR3 DNA follows: TGTGCCAGCAGCTTAATGGGACTAGCGGGGGCCGGTGGGGCCAGCGTCCTGACTTTC.

The chain recombines TRBV4-1 with TRBJ1-4; 7 bases fit TRBD1. This CDR3 has 15 amino acids. From germline, CDR1 is MGHRA and CDR2 YSYEKL. J lost 3 bases, V lost 1 base, and 2 bases had no gene match. The CDR3 nucleotides read TGCGCCAGCAGCCAAGGTGGGACAGCTAATGAAAAACTGTTTTTT. Translated: CASSQGGTANEKLFF.

Here the CDR3 reads CASSFETGGFDEQYF. As DNA, the CDR3 is TGTGCCAGCAGCTTCGAGACAGGGGGTTTCGACGAGCAGTACTTC. The chain recombines TRBV13 with TRBJ2-7; 9 bases are a match to TRBD1. The CDR3 runs to 15 residues. V was clipped by 3 bases and J by 5 bases; unmatched bases: 8. In germline, CDR1 is PRHDT, CDR2 FYEKMQ (reference sequence). The variable domain in full, completed from reference TRBV13 and TRBJ2-7, reads AAGVIQSPRHLIKEKRETATLKCYPIPRHDTVYWYQQGPGQDPQFLISFYEKMQSDKGSIPDRFSAQQFSDYHSELNMSSLELGDSALYFCASSFETGGFDEQYFGPGTRLTVT.

V gene TRBV30 combines with J gene TRBJ2-3; D possibly uses TRBD1 or TRBD2 (5 bases each). Germline V lookup: CDR1 GTSNPN, CDR2 SVGIG (reference sequence). This CDR3 region has 15 residues. Trimming removed 4 bases at V and 0 bases at J, with 14 bases between. The CDR3 protein is CAWTSGTASTDTQYF. Here the CDR3 DNA reads TGTGCCTGGACTTCCGGGACGGCTAGCACAGATACGCAGTATTTT.

The rearrangement joins TRBV7-9 to TRBJ2-5, with D possibly matching TRBD1 (5 bases). With 5 bases removed from V and 2 bases from J, the gap between germline ends came to 18 bases. The length of the CDR3 is 16 residues. Germline CDR1 is SEHNR and CDR2 is FQNEAQ (reference sequence). CDR3 nucleotides: TGTGCCAGCAGCCCCCCGACAGTCCTCATACAAGAGACCCAGTACTTC. Encoded protein: CASSPPTVLIQETQYF. Together with reference TRBV7-9 and TRBJ2-5, the CDR3 gives the full variable domain: DTGVSQNPRHKITKRGQNVTFRCDPISEHNRLYWYRQTLGQGPEFLTYFQNEAQLEKSRLLSDRFSAERPKGSFSTLEIQRTEQGDSAMYLCASSPPTVLIQETQYFGPGTRLLVL.

V and J are TRBV6-1 and TRBJ2-7; no firm D call. Trimming removed 2 bases from V and 0 bases from J, with 14 bases in between. This CDR3 is built from 16 residues. Germline CDR1 MNHNS, CDR2 SASEGT. The CDR3 is CASSEWADQASYEQYF. The CDR3 DNA reads as TGTGCCAGCAGTGAATGGGCCGACCAAGCCTCCTACGAGCAGTACTTC.

The chain joins TRBV7-2 to TRBJ2-7; 7 bases line up with TRBD1. The CDR3 covers 14 residues. Germline V CDR1 and CDR2: SGHTA, FQGNSA. V dropped 4 bases and J dropped 3; count of bases not matched to a gene: 6. In DNA, the CDR3 is TGTGCCAGCAGCTCCCGGGACAGTATCTACGAGCAGTACTTC. Its translation is CASSSRDSIYEQYF.

The chain has TRBV7-9 and TRBJ2-7; 8 positions agree with TRBD1. The CDR3 is 14 residues long. J lost 5 bases, V lost 1 base, and 4 bases had no gene match. CDR1 and CDR2 (germline): SEHNR, FQNEAQ (reference sequence). Here the CDR3 reads CASSLGRGLDEQYF. DNA for the CDR3: TGTGCCAGCAGCTTAGGCAGGGGGCTCGACGAGCAGTACTTC.

This clone appeared once. V and J are TRBV6-5 and TRBJ2-1; 10 positions agree with TRBD2. This CDR3 comprises 14 residues. Germline assignment: CDR1 MNHEY and CDR2 SVGAGI. The V segment lost 7 bases and the J segment 4 bases; nucleotides outside the gene matches: 4. In DNA, the CDR3 is TGTGCCAGCAACCCTAGCGGGGGATACAATGAGCAGTTCTTC. It codes for CASNPSGGYNEQFF.

This clone came up a few times. The chain joins TRBV7-8 to TRBJ2-5; no firm D call. Germline CDR1 and CDR2: SGHVS and FQNEAQ. There are 14 residues in the CDR3. V was cut by 5 bases and J by 5 bases, with 15 bases left in between. CDR3 loop: CASSRLSSRETQYF. CDR3 coding DNA: TGTGCCAGCAGCCGATTGTCGTCTAGGGAGACCCAGTACTTC.

V and J are TRBV6-5 and TRBJ2-7; D gene uncertain. Trimming took off 0 bases at V and 0 bases at J, with 6 bases between the two ends. Germline values: CDR1 MNHEY, CDR2 SVGAGI. This CDR3 has 14 residues. The CDR3 loop reads CASSYSMSSYEQYF. In DNA form, the CDR3 reads TGTGCCAGCAGTTACTCGATGAGCTCCTACGAGCAGTACTTC.

V usage is TRBV21-1 and J usage is TRBJ2-3; TRBD2, the table's D call, was not compared with the DNA. TRBV21-1 is a known pseudogene. There are 17 residues in the CDR3. CDR3 in amino acids: CASSKEGTSGPTDTQYF. CDR3 bases: TGTGCCAGCAGCAAAGAAGGTACTAGCGGGCCCACAGATACGCAGTATTTT.